A selection of T cell receptor beta chains follows, all from one sample in a study of spatial heterogeneity in lung cancer. Using its own MiXCR run on the 5' RACE reads, TCRdb lists one record per CDR3 protein. This table has about 27,000 distinct CDR3 sequences, less than 6.5% appearing once. The material was PBMCs, obtained at follow-up. The source is a female donor with early-stage non-small cell lung cancer. CDR3s include the opening cysteine and the closing phenylalanine or tryptophan. D genes are given only for firm matches. Rows may omit the clone size; those that give it use once, few, many or a size class.

D	size	J	length	V	CDR3	DNA
TRBD2	many	TRBJ2-3	16	TRBV2	CASSFRAGGPSDTQYF	TGTGCCAGCAGTTTCCGAGCGGGAGGGCCGTCAGATACGCAGTATTTT
TRBD1	few	TRBJ1-2	15	TRBV27	CASSPGQGRFRGYTF	TGTGCCAGCAGTCCGGGACAGGGACGTTTCCGAGGCTACACCTTC
.	many	TRBJ1-2	17	TRBV6-5	CASSYSSMDSRDYGYTF	TGTGCCAGCAGTTACTCGTCCATGGACAGTCGGGACTATGGCTACACCTTC
.	many	TRBJ2-7	12	TRBV20-1	CSARAANYEQYF	TGCAGTGCTAGAGCAGCTAACTACGAGCAGTACTTC
TRBD1	many	TRBJ1-2	14	TRBV6-6	CASNRQGPNYGYTF	TGTGCCAGCAACAGACAGGGGCCAAACTATGGCTACACCTTC
.	many	TRBJ2-3	15	TRBV27	CASSLSSGVRDTQYF	TGTGCCAGCAGTTTATCTTCAGGGGTGAGAGATACGCAGTATTTT
TRBD1	many	TRBJ2-1	13	TRBV6-5	CASSYSTGNEQFF	TGTGCCAGCAGTTACTCGACAGGGAATGAGCAGTTCTTC
TRBD1	many	TRBJ2-5	15	TRBV30	CAWRAISGTGGPGYF	TGTGCCTGGAGGGCAATATCCGGGACAGGGGGCCCCGGGTACTTC
.	few	TRBJ2-5	13	TRBV20-1	CSASGALSVAQYF	TGCAGTGCTAGCGGGGCCCTTTCGGTAGCCCAGTACTTC
TRBD1	many	TRBJ2-3	15	TRBV5-8	CASSLGTGITDTQYF	TGTGCCAGCAGCCTGGGGACAGGGATAACAGATACGCAGTATTTT
TRBD2	many	TRBJ2-1	13	TRBV5-4	CASSSGGRDEQFF	TGTGCCAGCAGCTCGGGGGGTAGGGATGAGCAGTTCTTC
.	.	TRBJ2-3	16	TRBV6-5	CASSSGFVSGADTQYF	TGTGCCAGCAGCTCGGGCTTCGTGAGTGGGGCAGATACGCAGTATTTT
.	many	TRBJ2-3	19	TRBV24-1	CATSDRTGKVGGRQDTQYF	TGTGCCACCAGTGACCGGACAGGGAAGGTTGGCGGGAGACAGGATACGCAGTATTTT
TRBD2	many	TRBJ2-5	14	TRBV29-1	CSVDTSGMGETQYF	TGCAGCGTTGATACTAGCGGGATGGGAGAGACCCAGTACTTC
TRBD2	many	TRBJ2-1	15	TRBV20-1	CSARVQRGAANEQFF	TGCAGTGCTAGAGTACAGCGGGGGGCGGCCAATGAGCAGTTCTTC
TRBD1	many	TRBJ2-7	17	TRBV11-2	CASRKPPGTVFSSEQYF	TGTGCCAGCAGAAAACCTCCCGGGACAGTATTCTCAAGCGAGCAGTACTTC
.	many	TRBJ2-7	13	TRBV19	CASSPGTDYEQYF	TGTGCCAGTAGCCCCGGGACGGACTACGAGCAGTACTTC
TRBD2	many	TRBJ2-1	14	TRBV5-1	CASSLAGTSNEQFF	TGCGCCAGCAGCTTGGCCGGGACTAGCAATGAGCAGTTCTTC
TRBD2	many	TRBJ2-1	16	TRBV6-5	CASSYEAGGSYNEQFF	TGTGCCAGCAGTTACGAAGCGGGAGGCTCCTACAATGAGCAGTTCTTC
.	many	TRBJ2-3	16	TRBV28	CAISLAGDLRTDTQYF	TGTGCCATCTCCCTTGCTGGGGATCTACGCACAGATACGCAGTATTTT
.	few	TRBJ1-6	15	TRBV10-3	CAISEGLRDNSPLHF	TGTGCCATCAGTGAAGGGCTTAGAGATAATTCACCCCTCCACTTT
TRBD2	many	TRBJ2-5	15	TRBV2	CASRPGTSGGETQYF	TGTGCCAGCAGACCTGGGACTAGCGGGGGCGAGACCCAGTACTTC
.	.	TRBJ2-2	15	TRBV5-6	CASVLGGLNTGELFF	TGTGCCAGCGTCCTTGGGGGCCTGAACACCGGGGAGCTGTTTTTT
.	many	TRBJ1-1	13	TRBV14	CASSQQGGTEAFF	TGTGCCAGCAGTCAACAGGGTGGCACTGAAGCTTTCTTT
.	many	TRBJ2-3	14	TRBV5-1	CASSHERPTDTQYF	TGCGCCAGCAGCCACGAGCGGCCCACAGATACGCAGTATTTT
.	many	TRBJ1-1	15	TRBV6-2/TRBV6-3	CASSYSAAGAIEAFF	TGTGCCAGCAGTTACTCGGCAGCAGGGGCCATTGAAGCTTTCTTT
.	.	TRBJ2-3	12	TRBV6-2/TRBV6-3	CASSYGTDTQYF	TGTGCCAGCAGTTACGGGACAGATACGCAGTATTTT
TRBD1	many	TRBJ1-2	11	TRBV29-1	CSGGTGDGYTF	TGCAGCGGGGGGACAGGGGATGGCTACACCTTC
.	many	TRBJ2-3	14	TRBV4-2	CASTLTGPTDTQYF	TGTGCCAGCACCCTGACAGGTCCCACAGATACGCAGTATTTT
.	many	TRBJ1-2	15	TRBV20-1	CSARDRSRANYGYTF	TGCAGTGCTAGAGATCGGAGCAGGGCTAACTATGGCTACACCTTC
TRBD2	many	TRBJ2-3	15	TRBV10-3	CAISEGLAGADTQYF	TGTGCCATCAGTGAGGGACTAGCGGGAGCAGATACGCAGTATTTT
TRBD2	medium-sized	TRBJ2-5	15	TRBV3-1	CASSYWTSGGETQYF	TGTGCCAGCAGCTATTGGACTAGCGGGGGAGAGACCCAGTACTTC
.	.	TRBJ2-1	13	TRBV12-3/TRBV12-4	CASSLESGNEQFF	TGTGCCAGCAGTTTAGAGAGCGGTAATGAGCAGTTCTTC
TRBD1	few	TRBJ1-2	13	TRBV27	CASSLGQGYGYTF	TGTGCCAGCAGTTTAGGACAGGGGTACGGCTACACCTTC
TRBD1	many	TRBJ1-5	15	TRBV19	CARIPDRGDNQPQHF	TGTGCCAGGATCCCGGACAGGGGGGACAATCAGCCCCAGCATTTT
TRBD1	many	TRBJ1-5	15	TRBV6-6	CASSATTGSPQPQHF	TGTGCCAGCAGTGCCACGACAGGGTCCCCTCAGCCCCAGCATTTT
.	many	TRBJ1-4	15	TRBV2	CASRETAATNEKLFF	TGTGCCAGCAGGGAGACGGCCGCAACTAATGAAAAACTGTTTTTT
TRBD1	many	TRBJ1-1	14	TRBV10-2	CASRGQGTSTEAFF	TGCGCCAGCAGGGGACAGGGAACTAGCACTGAAGCTTTCTTT
.	medium-sized	TRBJ1-2	11	TRBV28	CASSLGRGYTF	TGTGCCAGCAGTTTGGGCAGGGGCTACACCTTC
TRBD2	few	TRBJ2-2	15	TRBV12-3/TRBV12-4	CASSPSGRGTGELFF	TGTGCCAGCAGTCCTAGCGGGAGGGGCACCGGGGAGCTGTTTTTT
TRBD2	many	TRBJ2-3	16	TRBV12-3/TRBV12-4	CASSYGLAGRTDTQYF	TGTGCCAGCAGTTATGGACTAGCGGGGCGCACAGATACGCAGTATTTT
TRBD2	many	TRBJ2-5	14	TRBV5-6	CASSLAGGEKTQYF	TGTGCCAGCAGCTTGGCGGGGGGAGAGAAGACCCAGTACTTC
.	many	TRBJ2-3	16	TRBV2	CASSDLGFLGTDTQYF	TGTGCCAGCAGTGATTTGGGTTTCCTAGGTACAGATACGCAGTATTTT
.	few	TRBJ1-1	13	TRBV29-1	CSVERGSNTEAFF	TGCAGCGTTGAAAGAGGGTCCAACACTGAAGCTTTCTTT